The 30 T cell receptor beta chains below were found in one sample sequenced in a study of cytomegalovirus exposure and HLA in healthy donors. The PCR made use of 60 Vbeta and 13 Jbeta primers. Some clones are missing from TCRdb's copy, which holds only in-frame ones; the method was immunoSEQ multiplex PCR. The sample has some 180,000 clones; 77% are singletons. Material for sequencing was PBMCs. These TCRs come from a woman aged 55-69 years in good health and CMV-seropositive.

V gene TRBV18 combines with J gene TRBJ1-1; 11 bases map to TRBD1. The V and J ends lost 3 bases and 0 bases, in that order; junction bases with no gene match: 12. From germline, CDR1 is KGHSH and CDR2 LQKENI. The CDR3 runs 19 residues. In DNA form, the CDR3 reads TGTGCCAGCTCACCCGTCCCGGGACAGGGGGGAAGAATGAACACTGAAGCTTTCTTT. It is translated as CASSPVPGQGGRMNTEAFF. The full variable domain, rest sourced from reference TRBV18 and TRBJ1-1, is NAGVMQNPRHLVRRRGQEARLRCSPMKGHSHVYWYRQLPEEGLKFMVYLQKENIIDESGMPKERFSAEFPKEGPSILRIQQVVRGDSAAYFCASSPVPGQGGRMNTEAFFGQGTRLTVV.

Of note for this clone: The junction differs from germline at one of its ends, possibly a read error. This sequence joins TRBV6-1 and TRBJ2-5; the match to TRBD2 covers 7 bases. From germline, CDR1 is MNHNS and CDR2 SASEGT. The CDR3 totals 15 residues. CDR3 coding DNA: TGTGCCAGCAGAGATGGCCTAGCGGCGAAAGAGGCCCAGTACTTC. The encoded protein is CASRDGLAAKEAQYF.

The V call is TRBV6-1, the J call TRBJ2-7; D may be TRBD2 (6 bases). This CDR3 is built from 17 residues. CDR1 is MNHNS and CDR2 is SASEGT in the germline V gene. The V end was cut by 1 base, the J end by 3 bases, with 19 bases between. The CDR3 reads CASSEGGLSSVGYEQYF. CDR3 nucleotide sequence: TGTGCCAGCAGTGAAGGGGGACTCTCCTCGGTGGGCTACGAGCAGTACTTC.

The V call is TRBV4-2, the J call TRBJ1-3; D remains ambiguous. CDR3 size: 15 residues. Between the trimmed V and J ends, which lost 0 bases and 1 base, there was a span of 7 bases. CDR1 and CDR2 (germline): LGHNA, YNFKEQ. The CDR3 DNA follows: TGTGCCAGCAGCCAAGATCGACTTTCTGGAAACACCATATATTTT. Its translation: CASSQDRLSGNTIYF.

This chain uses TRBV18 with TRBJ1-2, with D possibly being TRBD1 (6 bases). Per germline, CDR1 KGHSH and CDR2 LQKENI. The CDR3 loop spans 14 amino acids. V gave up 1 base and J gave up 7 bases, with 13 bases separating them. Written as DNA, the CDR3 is TGTGCCAGCTCACCACTGGGGGCGGAGAGTGGCTACACCTTC. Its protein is CASSPLGAESGYTF.

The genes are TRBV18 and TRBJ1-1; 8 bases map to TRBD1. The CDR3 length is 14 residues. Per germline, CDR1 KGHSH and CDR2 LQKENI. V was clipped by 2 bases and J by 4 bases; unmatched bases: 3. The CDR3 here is CASSPAGGTTEAFF. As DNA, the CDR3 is TGTGCCAGCTCACCAGCAGGGGGCACCACTGAAGCTTTCTTT.

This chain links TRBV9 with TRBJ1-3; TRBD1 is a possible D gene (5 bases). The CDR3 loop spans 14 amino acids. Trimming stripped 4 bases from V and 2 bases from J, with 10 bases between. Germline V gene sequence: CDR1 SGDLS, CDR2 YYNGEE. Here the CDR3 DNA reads TGTGCCAGCAGCCGGGGGTCTCCTGGAAACACCATATATTTT. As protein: CASSRGSPGNTIYF.

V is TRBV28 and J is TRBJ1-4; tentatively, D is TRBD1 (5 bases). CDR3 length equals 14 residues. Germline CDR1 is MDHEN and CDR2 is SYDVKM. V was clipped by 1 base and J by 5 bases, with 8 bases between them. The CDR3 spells CASSLSRGNEKLFF. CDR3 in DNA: TGTGCCAGCAGTTTATCCCGGGGGAATGAAAAACTGTTTTTT.

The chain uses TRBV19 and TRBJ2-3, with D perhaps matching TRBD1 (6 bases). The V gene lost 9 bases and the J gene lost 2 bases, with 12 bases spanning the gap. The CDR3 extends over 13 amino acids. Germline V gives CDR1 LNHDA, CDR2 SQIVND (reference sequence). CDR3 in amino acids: CASQGLNTDTQYF. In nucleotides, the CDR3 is TGTGCCAGCCAGGGGTTGAACACAGATACGCAGTATTTT.

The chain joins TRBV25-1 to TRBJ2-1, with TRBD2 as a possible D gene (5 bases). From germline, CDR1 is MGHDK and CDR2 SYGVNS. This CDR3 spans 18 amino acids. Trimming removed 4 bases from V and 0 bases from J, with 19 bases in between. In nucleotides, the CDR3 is TGTGCCAGCAGTGGAAGATTCGGGAAGGCCAGCTCCTACAATGAGCAGTTCTTC. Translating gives CASSGRFGKASSYNEQFF.

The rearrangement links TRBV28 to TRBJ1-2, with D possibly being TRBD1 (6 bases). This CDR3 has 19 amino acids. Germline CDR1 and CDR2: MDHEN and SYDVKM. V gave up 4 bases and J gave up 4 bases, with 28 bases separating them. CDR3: CASSSTLPGQLSYSYGYTF. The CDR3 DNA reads TGTGCCAGCAGTTCCACCCTCCCGGGACAACTATCTTATAGCTATGGCTACACCTTC.

The CDR3 is CASSPDRGTGELFF. In DNA, the CDR3 is TGTGCCAGCTCACCAGACAGGGGGACCGGGGAGCTGTTTTTT. This chain joins TRBV18 and TRBJ2-2, with 9 bases fitting TRBD1. Germline trimming cut 2 bases from V and 5 bases from J; bases unmatched to any gene: 0. The CDR3 contains 14 residues. CDR1 and CDR2 (germline): KGHSH, LQKENI.

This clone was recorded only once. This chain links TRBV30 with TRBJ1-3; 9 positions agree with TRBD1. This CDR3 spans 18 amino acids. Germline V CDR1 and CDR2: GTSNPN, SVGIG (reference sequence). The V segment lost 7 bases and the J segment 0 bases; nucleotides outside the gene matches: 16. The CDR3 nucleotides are TGTGCCTTCCAACCTGGACAGGGGATGATTTTCTCTGGAAACACCATATATTTT. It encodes CAFQPGQGMIFSGNTIYF.

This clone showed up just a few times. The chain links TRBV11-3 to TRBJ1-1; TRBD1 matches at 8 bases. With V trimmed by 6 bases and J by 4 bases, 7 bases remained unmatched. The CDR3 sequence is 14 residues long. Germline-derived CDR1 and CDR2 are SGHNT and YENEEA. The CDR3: CASSITGGGTEAFF. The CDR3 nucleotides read TGTGCCAGCAGTATCACAGGGGGAGGCACTGAAGCTTTCTTT. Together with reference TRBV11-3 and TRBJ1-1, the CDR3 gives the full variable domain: EAGVVQSPRYKIIEKKQPVAFWCNPISGHNTLYWYLQNLGQGPELLIRYENEEAVDDSQLPKDRFSAERLKGVDSTLKIQPAELGDSAVYLCASSITGGGTEAFFGQGTRLTVV.

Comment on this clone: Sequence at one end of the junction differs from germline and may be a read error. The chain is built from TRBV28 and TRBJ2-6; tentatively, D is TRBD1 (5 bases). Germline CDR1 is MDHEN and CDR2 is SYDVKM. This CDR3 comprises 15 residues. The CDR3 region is CASSLASSGANGLTF. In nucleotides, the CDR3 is TGTGCCAGCAGTTTGGCCTCCTCTGGGGCCAACGGCCTGACTTTC.

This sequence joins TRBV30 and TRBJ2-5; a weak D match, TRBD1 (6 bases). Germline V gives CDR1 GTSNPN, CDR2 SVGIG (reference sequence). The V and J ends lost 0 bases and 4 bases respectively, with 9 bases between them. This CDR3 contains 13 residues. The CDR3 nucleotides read TGTGCCTGGAGTGTGTGGGGGCTAGAGACCCAGTACTTC. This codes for CAWSVWGLETQYF.

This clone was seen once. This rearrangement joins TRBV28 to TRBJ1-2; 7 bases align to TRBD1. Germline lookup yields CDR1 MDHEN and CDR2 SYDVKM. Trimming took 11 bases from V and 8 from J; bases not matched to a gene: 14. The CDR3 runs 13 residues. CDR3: CAEGKTGSTGYTF. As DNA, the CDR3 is TGTGCCGAGGGAAAGACAGGGTCGACGGGCTACACCTTC.

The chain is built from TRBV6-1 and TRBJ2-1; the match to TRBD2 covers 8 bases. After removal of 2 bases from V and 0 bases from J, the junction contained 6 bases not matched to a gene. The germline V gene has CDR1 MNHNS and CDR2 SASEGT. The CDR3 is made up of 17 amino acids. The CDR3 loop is CASSENLAGFSYNEQFF. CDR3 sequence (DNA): TGTGCCAGCAGTGAAAATTTAGCGGGATTCTCCTACAATGAGCAGTTCTTC.

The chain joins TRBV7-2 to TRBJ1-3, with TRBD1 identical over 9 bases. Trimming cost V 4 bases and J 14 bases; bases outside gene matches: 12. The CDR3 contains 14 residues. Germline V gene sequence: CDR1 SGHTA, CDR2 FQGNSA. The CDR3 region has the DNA TGTGCCAGCAGCTCCGGGACAGGGCAAAAAAAAGTATATTTT. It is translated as CASSSGTGQKKVYF.

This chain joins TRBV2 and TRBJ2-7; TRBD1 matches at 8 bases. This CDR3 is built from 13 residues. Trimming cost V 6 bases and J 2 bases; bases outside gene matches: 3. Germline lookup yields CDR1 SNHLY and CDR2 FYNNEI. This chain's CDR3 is CASSDRGPYEQYF. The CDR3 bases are TGTGCCAGCAGCGACAGGGGACCCTACGAGCAGTACTTC.

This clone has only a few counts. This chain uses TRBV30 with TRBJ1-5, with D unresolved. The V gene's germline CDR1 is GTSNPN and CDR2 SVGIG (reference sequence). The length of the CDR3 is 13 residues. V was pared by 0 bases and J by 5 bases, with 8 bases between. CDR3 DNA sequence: TGTGCCTGGAGTGTACTCGGGGATCAGCCCCAGCATTTT. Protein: CAWSVLGDQPQHF.

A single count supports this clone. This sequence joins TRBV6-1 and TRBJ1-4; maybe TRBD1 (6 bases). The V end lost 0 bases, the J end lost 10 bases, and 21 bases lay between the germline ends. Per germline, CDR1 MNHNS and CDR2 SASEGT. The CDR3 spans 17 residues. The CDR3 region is CASSEATGSIPSGKLFF. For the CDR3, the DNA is TGTGCCAGCAGTGAAGCTACAGGGTCTATCCCGTCGGGAAAACTGTTTTTT.

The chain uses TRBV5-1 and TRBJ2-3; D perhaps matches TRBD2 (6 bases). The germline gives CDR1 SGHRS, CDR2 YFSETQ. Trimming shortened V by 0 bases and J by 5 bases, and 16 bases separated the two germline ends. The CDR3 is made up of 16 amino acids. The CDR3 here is CASSLDSPGAGDTQYF. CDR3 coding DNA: TGCGCCAGCAGCTTGGACAGTCCGGGAGCGGGAGATACGCAGTATTTT. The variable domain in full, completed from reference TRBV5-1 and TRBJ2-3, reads KAGVTQTPRYLIKTRGQQVTLSCSPISGHRSVSWYQQTPGQGLQFLFEYFSETQRNKGNFPGRFSGRQFSNSRSEMNVSTLELGDSALYLCASSLDSPGAGDTQYFGPGTRLTVL.

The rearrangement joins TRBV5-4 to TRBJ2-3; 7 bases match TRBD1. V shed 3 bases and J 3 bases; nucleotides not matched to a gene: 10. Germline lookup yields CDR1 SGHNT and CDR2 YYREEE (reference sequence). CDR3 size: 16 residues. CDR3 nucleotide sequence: TGTGCCAGCAGCTCCATTCACAGGGGAAGTACAGATACGCAGTATTTT. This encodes CASSSIHRGSTDTQYF.

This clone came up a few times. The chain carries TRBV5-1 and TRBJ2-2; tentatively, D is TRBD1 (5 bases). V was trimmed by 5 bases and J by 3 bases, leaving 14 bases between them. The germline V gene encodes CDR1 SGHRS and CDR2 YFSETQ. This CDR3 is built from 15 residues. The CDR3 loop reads CASSPVIGDTGELFF. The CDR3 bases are TGCGCCAGCAGTCCAGTAATAGGGGACACCGGGGAGCTGTTTTTT.

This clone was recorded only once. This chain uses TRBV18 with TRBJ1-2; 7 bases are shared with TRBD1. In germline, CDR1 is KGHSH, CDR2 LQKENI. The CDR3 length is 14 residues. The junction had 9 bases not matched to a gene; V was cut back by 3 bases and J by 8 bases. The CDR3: CASSPGGQGGGYTF. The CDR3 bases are TGTGCCAGCTCACCGGGAGGCCAGGGGGGCGGCTACACCTTC.

This CDR3 is CASSQEWSNNSPLHF. CDR3 in DNA: TGCGCCAGCAGCCAAGAGTGGTCTAATAATTCACCCCTCCACTTT. The chain is built from TRBV4-3 and TRBJ1-6; D ambiguous. Per germline, CDR1 LGHNA and CDR2 YSLEER. V was pared by 0 bases and J by 5 bases, with 8 bases between. This CDR3 is 15 amino acids long.

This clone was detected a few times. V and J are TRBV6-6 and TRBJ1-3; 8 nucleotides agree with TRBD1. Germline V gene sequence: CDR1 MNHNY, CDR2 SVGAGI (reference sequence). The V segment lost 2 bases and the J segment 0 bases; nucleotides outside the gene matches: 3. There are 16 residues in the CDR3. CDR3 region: CASSYRTGSSGNTIYF. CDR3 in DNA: TGTGCCAGCAGTTACAGGACAGGGTCCTCTGGAAACACCATATATTTT.

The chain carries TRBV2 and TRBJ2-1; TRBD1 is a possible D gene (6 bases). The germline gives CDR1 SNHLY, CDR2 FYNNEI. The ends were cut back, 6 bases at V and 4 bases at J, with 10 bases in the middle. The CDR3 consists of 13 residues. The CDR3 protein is CASRVDRYNEQFF. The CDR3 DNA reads TGTGCCAGCAGGGTTGACAGGTACAATGAGCAGTTCTTC.

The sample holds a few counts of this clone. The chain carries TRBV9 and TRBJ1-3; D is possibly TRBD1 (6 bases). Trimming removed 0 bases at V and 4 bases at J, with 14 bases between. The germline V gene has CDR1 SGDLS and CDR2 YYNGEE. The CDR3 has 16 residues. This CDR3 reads CASSVAGQSPGNTIYF. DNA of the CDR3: TGTGCCAGCAGCGTAGCCGGACAGTCGCCAGGAAACACCATATATTTT.